This T cell receptor (beta chain) derives from a study of OX40 agonist ivuxolimab in advanced cancers. At the level of the whole study: Ivuxolimab was an agonistic, fully human IgG2 monoclonal antibody directed against OX40 (CD134), a costimulatory receptor. Intravenous ivuxolimab was administered to patients every 2 weeks at six dose levels: 0.01, 0.1, 0.3, 1.5, 3 and 10 mg/kg. Of the roughly 51 patients in dose escalation, some 20 had hepatocellular carcinoma, some 15 had melanoma, 9 had renal cell carcinoma and 9 had head and neck cancer. The dose-escalation cohort was roughly 83% male with a mean age of roughly 60 years, ranging from roughly 20 to 80. Prior anti-PD-1, anti-PD-L1 or anti-CTLA-4 therapy was permitted, and 35% to 40% of dose-escalation patients had received checkpoint inhibitors. Partial responses occurred in three dose-escalation patients, of whom one had hepatocellular carcinoma and two had cutaneous melanoma. The purpose of peripheral TCRbeta sequencing was to test whether ivuxolimab changed TCR sequence diversity and led to clonal T-cell expansion. The monotherapy dose-escalation portion (N ≈ 57 patients) of the phase I ivuxolimab trial is reported in the paper.

On the study overall, not on this receptor specifically: At doses of 0.1 to 3.0 mg/kg, clonal expansion of both CD4+ and CD8+ blood T cells was observed from baseline to week 6. In the 0.1-3.0 mg/kg groups, partial responders had among the lowest normalized peripheral clonal expansion, particularly in CD8+ T cells. Which antigens the clonally expanded peripheral T cells were specific for was not determined. After ivuxolimab, more expanded clones were found on average in CD8+ T cells than in CD4+ T cells. Low levels of normalized T-cell clonal expansion were also seen in some patients who did not respond.

On this clone: Its specific antigen is unknown. Base quality data are lacking; no much larger clone is found one base away.

CDR1 and CDR2 (SGHRS, YFSETQ) derive from the germline V gene. Between the V and J ends, shortened by 4 bases and 7 bases respectively, the junction contains 21 bases. CDR3 length: 16 amino acids, cysteine to phenylalanine. The CDR3 DNA has 48 bases and is translated from base 1. Patients with a history of autoimmune disease or receiving systemic immunosuppression were excluded from the trial. Peripheral blood for TCR sequencing was drawn from every dose cohort at baseline, at cycle 4 day 1 and at cycle 7 day 1. The samples were drawn from a first-in-human, open-label, multicenter phase I dose-escalation trial of ivuxolimab. Adults with locally advanced or metastatic melanoma, renal cell carcinoma, hepatocellular carcinoma or head and neck squamous cell carcinoma were enrolled in the trial. Before TCR sequencing, CD4+ and CD8+ T cells were separately sorted from peripheral blood. To sequence the TCRbeta CDR3 region, genomic DNA was isolated from the sorted cells. The immunoSEQ Assay was used for sequencing of TCRbeta CDR3 regions. The clones in this table, taken by TCRdb from immuneACCESS, are in-frame only. Not every clone is retained; where verified, under half of the shortfall comes from an unresolved V gene, and the cause of the rest is unknown. Here the sample has 70,000 or so clones; 60% to 85% occur a single time. The ten most abundant clones make up under 3% of the sample.

Sequenced here: CD4+ or CD8+ T cells sorted from blood, sampled in a trial of the OX40 agonist ivuxolimab. Rearrangement joined TRBV5-1 to TRBJ1-5, with no D gene named confidently. The TCR was taken from an adult with an advanced solid tumor such as melanoma, head and neck, liver or kidney cancer. The CDR3 protein is CASSTQSWGREQPQHF. The DNA is as follows: TGCGCCAGCAGCACCCAATCATGGGGAAGAGAACAGCCCCAGCATTTT.